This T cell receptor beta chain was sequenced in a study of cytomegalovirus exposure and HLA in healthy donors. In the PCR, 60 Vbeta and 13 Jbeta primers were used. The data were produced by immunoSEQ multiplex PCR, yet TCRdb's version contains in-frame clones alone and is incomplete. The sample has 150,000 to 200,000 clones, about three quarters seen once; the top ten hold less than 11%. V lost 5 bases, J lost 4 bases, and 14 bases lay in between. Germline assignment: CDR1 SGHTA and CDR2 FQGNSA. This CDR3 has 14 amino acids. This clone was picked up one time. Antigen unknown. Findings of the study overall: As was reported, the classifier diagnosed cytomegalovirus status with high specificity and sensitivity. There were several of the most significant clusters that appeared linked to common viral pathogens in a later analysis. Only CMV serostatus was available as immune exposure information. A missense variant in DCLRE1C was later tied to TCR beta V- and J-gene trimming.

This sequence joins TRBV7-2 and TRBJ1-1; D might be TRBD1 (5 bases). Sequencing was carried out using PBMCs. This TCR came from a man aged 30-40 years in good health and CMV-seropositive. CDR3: CASSRQFDGTEAFF. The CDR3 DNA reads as TGTGCCAGCAGCCGACAGTTTGATGGCACTGAAGCTTTCTTT.